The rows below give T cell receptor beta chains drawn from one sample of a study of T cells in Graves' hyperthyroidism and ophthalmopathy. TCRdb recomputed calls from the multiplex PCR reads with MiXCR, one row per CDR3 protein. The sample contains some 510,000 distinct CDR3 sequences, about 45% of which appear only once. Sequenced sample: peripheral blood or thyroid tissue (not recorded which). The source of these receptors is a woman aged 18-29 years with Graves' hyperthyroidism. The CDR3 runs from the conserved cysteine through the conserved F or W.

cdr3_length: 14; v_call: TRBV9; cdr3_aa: CASPIPATNSPLHF
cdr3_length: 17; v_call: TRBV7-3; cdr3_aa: CASSLYLARVDTGELFF
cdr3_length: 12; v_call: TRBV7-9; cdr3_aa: CASSLDAWTQYF
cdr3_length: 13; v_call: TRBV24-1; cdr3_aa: CATSDPADQPQHF
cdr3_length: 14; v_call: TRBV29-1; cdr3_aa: CSLTKGGGGQPQHF
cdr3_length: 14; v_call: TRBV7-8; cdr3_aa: CASSLSSNTGELFF
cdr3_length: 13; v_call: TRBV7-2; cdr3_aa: CAGSTSGRETQYF
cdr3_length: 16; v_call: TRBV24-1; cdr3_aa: CATSDLAGGKAGELFF
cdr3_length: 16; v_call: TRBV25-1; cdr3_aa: CASSERGTLGNTEAFF
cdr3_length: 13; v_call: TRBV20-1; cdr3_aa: CSEVAGDRKTQYF
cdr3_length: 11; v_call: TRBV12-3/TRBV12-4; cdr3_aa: CASGTGKTQYF
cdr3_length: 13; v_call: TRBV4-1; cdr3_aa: CASSTSGYYEQYF
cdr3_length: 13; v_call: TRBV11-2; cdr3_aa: CASSSSESETQYF
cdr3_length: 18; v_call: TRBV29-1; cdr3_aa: CSVEGDSQTISGANVLTF
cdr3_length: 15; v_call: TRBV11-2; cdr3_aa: CASTKTRGSVYEQYF
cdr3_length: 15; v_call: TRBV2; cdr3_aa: CASIIRRGGPYEQYF
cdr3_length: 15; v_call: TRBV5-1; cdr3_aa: CASAQQGAGNYGYTF
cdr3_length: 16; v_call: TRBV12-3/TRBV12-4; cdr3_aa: CASSSSTQGANQPQHF
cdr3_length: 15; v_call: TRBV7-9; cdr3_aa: CASSLAGQRNTEAFF
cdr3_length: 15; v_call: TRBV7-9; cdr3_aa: CASSQDKNLNYGYTF
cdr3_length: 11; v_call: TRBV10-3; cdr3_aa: CAISGVQPQHF
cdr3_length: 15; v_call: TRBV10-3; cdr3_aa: CASSYLAANTGELFF
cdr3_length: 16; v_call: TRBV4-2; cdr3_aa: CASSQERGTAPYEQYF
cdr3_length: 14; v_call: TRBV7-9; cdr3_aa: CASSRGSTNTEAFF
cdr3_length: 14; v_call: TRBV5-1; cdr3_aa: CASSTPGLEETQYF
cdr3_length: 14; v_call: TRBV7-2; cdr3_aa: CASSLSGATGELFF
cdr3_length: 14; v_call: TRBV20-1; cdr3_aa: CSARWPFGDEKLFF
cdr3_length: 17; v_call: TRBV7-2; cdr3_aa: CASSLFGGFGGRETQYF
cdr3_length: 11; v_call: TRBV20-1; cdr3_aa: CSLVVDTEAFF
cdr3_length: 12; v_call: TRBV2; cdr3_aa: CASSQGKGEAFF
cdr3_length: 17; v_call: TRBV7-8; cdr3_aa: CASSLAPQGSVDYGYTF
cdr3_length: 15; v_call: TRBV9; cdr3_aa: CASSARQGNGEKLFF
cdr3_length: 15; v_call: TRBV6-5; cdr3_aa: CASQIGEQTIYGYTF
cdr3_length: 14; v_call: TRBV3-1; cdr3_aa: CASSGGAQGSEQFF
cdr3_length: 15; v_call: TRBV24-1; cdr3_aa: CATSDADRGGEKLFF
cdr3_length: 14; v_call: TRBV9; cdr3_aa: CAIEAPKTNQPQHF
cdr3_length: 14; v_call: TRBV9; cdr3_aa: CASSSPGGRTEAFF
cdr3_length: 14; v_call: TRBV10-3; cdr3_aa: CAISESTRGFGYTF
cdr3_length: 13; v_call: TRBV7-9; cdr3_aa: CASIAGGNQPQHF
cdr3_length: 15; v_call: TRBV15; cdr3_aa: CATSSAGQRLGGYTF
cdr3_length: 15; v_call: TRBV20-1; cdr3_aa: CSARDGSQLSGELFF
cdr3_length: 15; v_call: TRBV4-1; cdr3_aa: CASSQPTDRDYEQYF
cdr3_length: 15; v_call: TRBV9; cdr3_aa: CASSVDPWNNYGYTF
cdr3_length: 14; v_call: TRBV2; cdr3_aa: CASSLSGQLHEQYF
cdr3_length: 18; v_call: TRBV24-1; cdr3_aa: CATSDSQGTSGRFTEQHF
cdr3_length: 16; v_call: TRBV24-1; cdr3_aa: CATSDNPTVSQETQYF
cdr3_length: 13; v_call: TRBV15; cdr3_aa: CATSRQSNYGYTF
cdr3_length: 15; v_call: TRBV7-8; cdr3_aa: CASSSGTDYSYEQYF
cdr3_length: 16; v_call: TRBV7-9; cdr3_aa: CASSFDLGTGNQPRHF
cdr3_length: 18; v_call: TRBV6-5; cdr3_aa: CASSFGVGGGQGAREQYF
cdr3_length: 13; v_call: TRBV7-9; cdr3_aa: CASSRRQHTEAFF
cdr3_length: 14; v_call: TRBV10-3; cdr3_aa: CAISSGRASGELFF
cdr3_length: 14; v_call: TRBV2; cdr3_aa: CASVSGIWQETQYF
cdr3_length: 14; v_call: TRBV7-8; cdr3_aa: CASSTGTGSGEQYF